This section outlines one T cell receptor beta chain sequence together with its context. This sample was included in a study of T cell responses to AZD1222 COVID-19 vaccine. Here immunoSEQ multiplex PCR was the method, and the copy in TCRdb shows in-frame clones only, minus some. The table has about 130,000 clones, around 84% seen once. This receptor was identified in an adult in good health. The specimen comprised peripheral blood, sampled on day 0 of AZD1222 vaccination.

CDR3 protein: CASSEGRGDYGYTF. The DNA of the CDR3 is TGTGCCAGCAGTGAGGGGAGAGGAGACTATGGCTACACCTTC. The rearrangement uses TRBV25-1 and TRBJ1-2; D not resolved. Germline assignment: CDR1 MGHDK and CDR2 SYGVNS. The CDR3 is 14 amino acids. The V and J ends lost 3 bases and 3 bases respectively, with 11 bases between them.